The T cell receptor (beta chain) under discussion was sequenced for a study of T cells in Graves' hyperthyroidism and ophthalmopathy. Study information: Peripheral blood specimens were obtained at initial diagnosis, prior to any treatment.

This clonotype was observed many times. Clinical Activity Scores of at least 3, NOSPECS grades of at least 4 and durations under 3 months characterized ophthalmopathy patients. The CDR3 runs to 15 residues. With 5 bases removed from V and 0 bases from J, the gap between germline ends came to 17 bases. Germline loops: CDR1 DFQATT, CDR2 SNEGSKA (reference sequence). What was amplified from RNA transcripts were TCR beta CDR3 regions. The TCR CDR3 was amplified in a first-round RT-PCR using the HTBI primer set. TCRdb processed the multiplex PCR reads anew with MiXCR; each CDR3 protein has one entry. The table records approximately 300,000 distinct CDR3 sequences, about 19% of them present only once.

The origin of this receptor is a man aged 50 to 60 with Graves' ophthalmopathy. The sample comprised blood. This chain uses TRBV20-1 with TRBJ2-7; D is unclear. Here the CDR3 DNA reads TGCAGTGCTCTCGGACCTGCCAGACCCTCCTACGAGCAGTACTTC. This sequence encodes CSALGPARPSYEQYF.